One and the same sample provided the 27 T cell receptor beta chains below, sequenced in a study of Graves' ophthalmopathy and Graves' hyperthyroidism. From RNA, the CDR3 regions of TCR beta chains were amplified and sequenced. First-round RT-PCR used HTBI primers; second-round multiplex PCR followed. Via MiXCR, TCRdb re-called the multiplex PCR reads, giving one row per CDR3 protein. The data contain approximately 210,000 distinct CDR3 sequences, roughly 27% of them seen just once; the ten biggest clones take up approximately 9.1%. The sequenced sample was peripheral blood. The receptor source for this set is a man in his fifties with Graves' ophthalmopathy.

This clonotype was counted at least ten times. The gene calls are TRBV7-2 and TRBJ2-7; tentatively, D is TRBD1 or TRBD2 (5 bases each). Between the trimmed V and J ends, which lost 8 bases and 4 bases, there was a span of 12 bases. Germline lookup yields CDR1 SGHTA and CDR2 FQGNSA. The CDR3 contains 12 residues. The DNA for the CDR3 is TGTGCCAGCGGCCGGTGGGGGTACGAGCAGTACTTC. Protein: CASGRWGYEQYF.

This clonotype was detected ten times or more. As DNA, the CDR3 is TGTGCCAGTAGTAGGGGAACCTCTGAAGCTTTCTTT. Translating gives CASSRGTSEAFF. This chain links TRBV19 with TRBJ1-1; no reliable D call. Trimming removed 4 bases at V and 6 bases at J, with 9 bases between. Looked up from germline, CDR1 is LNHDA and CDR2 is SQIVND (reference sequence). The CDR3 contains 12 residues.

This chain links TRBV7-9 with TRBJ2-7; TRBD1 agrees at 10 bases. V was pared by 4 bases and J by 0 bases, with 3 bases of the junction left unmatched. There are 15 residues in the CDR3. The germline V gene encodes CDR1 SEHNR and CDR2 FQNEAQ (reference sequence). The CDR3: CASSSGQGPSYEQYF. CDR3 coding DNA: TGTGCCAGCAGCTCGGGACAGGGGCCCTCCTACGAGCAGTACTTC.

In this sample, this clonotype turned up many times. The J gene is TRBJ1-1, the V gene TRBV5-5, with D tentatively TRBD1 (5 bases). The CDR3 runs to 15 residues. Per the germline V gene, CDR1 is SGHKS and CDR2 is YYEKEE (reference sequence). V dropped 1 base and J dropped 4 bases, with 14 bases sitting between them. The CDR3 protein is CASSLSGIGATEAFF. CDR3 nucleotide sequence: TGTGCCAGCAGCTTGTCAGGGATTGGGGCCACTGAAGCTTTCTTT.

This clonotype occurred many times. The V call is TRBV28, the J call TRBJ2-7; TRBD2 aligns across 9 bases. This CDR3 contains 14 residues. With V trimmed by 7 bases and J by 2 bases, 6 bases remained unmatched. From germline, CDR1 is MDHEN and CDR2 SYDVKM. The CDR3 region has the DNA TGTGCCAGCACTCGACTAGCGGTTACCTACGAGCAGTACTTC. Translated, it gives CASTRLAVTYEQYF.

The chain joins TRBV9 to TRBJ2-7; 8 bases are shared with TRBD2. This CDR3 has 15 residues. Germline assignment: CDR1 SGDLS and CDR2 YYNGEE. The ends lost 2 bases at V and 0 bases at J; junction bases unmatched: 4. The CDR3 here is CASSVSTSASYEQYF. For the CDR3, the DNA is TGTGCCAGCAGCGTCTCGACTAGCGCCTCCTACGAGCAGTACTTC.

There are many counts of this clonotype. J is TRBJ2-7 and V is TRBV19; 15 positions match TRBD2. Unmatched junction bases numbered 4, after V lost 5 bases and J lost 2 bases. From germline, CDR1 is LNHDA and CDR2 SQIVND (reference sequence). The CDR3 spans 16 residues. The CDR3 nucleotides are TGTGCCAGTAGTGGGACTAGCGGGAGGCCCACCTACGAGCAGTACTTC. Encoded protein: CASSGTSGRPTYEQYF. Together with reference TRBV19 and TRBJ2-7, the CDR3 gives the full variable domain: DGGITQSPKYLFRKEGQNVTLSCEQNLNHDAMYWYRQDPGQGLRLIYYSQIVNDFQKGDIAEGYSVSREKKESFPLTVTSAQKNPTAFYLCASSGTSGRPTYEQYFGPGTRLTVT.

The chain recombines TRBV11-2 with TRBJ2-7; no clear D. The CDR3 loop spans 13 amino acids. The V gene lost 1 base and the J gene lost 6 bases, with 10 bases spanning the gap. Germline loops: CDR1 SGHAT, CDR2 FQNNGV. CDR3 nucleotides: TGTGCCAGCAGCTTAGTTCCGGAAGGCGAGCAGTACTTC. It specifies CASSLVPEGEQYF.

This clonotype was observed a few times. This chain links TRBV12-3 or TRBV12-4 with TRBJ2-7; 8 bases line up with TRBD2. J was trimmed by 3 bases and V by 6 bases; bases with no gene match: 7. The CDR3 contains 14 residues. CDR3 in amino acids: CASSHSGINYEQYF. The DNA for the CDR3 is TGTGCCAGCAGCCATAGCGGGATAAACTACGAGCAGTACTTC.

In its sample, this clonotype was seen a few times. The CDR3 sequence is CSARDTATPREQYF. CDR3 nucleotides: TGCAGTGCTAGAGATACAGCTACTCCTCGCGAGCAGTACTTC. This chain uses TRBV20-1 with TRBJ2-7; D not resolved. Germline V gene data show CDR1 as DFQATT and CDR2 as SNEGSKA (reference sequence). The V and J ends lost 0 bases and 6 bases respectively, with 15 bases between them. This CDR3 is 14 amino acids long.

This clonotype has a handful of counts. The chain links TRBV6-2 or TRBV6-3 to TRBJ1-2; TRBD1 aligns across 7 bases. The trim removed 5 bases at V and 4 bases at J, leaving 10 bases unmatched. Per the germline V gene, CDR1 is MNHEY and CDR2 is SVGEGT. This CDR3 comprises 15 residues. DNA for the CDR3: TGTGCCAGCAGTAGCCCGACAGGGAGACTCTATGGCTACACCTTC. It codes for CASSSPTGRLYGYTF.

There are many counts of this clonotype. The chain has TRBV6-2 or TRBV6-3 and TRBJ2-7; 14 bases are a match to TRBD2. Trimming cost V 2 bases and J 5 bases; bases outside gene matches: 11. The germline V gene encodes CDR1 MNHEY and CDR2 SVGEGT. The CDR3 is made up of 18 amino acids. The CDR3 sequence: CASSYPGTSGRIFHEQYF. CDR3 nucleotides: TGTGCCAGCAGTTACCCCGGGACTAGCGGGAGAATTTTCCACGAGCAGTACTTC.

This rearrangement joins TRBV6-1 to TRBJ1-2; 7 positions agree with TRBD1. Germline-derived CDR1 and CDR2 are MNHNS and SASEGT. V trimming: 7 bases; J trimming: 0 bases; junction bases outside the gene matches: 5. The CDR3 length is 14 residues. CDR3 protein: CASTRTGSNYGYTF. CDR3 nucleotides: TGTGCCAGCACAAGGACAGGATCTAACTATGGCTACACCTTC.

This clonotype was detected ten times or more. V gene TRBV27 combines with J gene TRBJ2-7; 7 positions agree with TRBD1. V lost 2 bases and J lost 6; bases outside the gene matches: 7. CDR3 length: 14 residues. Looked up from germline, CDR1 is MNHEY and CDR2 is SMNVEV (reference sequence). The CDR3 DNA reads TGTGCCAGCAGTTTAGGGGGACAGTTCAGCGAGCAGTACTTC. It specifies CASSLGGQFSEQYF.

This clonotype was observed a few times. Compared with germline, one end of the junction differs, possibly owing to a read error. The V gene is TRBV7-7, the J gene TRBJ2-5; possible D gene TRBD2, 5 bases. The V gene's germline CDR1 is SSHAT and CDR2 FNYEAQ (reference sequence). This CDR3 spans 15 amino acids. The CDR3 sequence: CASSSLRERVETQYF. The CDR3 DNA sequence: TGTGCTAGCAGCTCTTTACGAGAGAGGGTCGAGACCCAGTACTTC.

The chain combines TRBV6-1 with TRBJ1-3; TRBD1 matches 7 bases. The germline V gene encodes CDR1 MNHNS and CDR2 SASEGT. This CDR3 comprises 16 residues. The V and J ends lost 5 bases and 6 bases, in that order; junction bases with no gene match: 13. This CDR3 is CASSLTGTESANTIYF. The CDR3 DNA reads TGTGCCAGCAGTCTCACCGGGACAGAGTCGGCAAACACCATATATTTT.

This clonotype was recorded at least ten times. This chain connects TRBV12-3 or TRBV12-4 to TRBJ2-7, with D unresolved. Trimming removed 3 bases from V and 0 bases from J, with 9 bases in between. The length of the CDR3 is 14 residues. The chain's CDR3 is CASSFGASSYEQYF. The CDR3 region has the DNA TGTGCCAGCAGTTTCGGAGCCAGCTCCTACGAGCAGTACTTC.

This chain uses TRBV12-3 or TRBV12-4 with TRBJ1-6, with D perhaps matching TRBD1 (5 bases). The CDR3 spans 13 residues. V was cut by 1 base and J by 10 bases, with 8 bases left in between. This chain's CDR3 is CASSLVGGSPLHF. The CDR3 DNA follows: TGTGCCAGCAGTTTAGTCGGGGGATCACCCCTCCACTTT.

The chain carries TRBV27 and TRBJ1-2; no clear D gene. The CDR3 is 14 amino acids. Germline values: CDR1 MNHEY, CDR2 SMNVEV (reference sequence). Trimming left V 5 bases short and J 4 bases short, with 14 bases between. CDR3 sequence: CASSPTRRFYGYTF. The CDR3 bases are TGTGCCAGCAGTCCGACTCGACGGTTCTATGGCTACACCTTC.

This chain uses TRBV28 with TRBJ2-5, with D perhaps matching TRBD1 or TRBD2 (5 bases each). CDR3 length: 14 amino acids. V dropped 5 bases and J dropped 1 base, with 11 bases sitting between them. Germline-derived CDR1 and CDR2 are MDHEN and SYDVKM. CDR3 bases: TGTGCCAGCAGTCGGAGTGGGACCCAAGAGACCCAGTACTTC. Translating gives CASSRSGTQETQYF.

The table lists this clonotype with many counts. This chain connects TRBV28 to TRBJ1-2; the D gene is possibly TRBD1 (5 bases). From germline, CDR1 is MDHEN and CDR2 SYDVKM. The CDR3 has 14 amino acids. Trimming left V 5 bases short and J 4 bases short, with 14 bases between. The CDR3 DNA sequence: TGTGCCAGCAGTCTAGACAGCATCAGCTATGGCTACACCTTC. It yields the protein CASSLDSISYGYTF.

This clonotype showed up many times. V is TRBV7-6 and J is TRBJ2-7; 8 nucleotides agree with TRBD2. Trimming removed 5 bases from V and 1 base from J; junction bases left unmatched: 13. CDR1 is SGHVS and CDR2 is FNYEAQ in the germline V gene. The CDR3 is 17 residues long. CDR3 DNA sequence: TGTGCCAGCAGCCCCCGGGTCAGCACTAGCGGTTCCTACGAGCAGTACTTC. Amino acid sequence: CASSPRVSTSGSYEQYF. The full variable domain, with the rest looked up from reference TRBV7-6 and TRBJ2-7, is GAGVSQSPRYKVTKRGQDVALRCDPISGHVSLYWYRQALGQGPEFLTYFNYEAQQDKSGLPNDRFSAERPEGSISTLTIQRTEQRDSAMYRCASSPRVSTSGSYEQYFGPGTRLTVT.

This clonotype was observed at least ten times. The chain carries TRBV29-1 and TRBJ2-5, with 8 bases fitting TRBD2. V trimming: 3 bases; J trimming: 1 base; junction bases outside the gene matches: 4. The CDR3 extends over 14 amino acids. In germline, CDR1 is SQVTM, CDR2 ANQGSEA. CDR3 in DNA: TGCAGCGTTGACTTAGCGGGATCCCAAGAGACCCAGTACTTC. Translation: CSVDLAGSQETQYF.

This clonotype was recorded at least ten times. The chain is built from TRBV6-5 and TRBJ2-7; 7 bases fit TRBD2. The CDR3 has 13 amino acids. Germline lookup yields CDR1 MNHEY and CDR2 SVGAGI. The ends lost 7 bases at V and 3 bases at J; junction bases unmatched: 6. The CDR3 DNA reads TGTGCCAGCAAGCGGGACCGAGACTACGAGCAGTACTTC. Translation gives CASKRDRDYEQYF.

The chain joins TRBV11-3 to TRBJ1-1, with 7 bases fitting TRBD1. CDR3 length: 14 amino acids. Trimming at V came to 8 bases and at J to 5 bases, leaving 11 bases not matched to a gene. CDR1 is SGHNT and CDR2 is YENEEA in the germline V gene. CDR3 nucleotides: TGTGCCAGCCGGGGACAGTCCTTTCGAACTGAAGCTTTCTTT. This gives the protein CASRGQSFRTEAFF.

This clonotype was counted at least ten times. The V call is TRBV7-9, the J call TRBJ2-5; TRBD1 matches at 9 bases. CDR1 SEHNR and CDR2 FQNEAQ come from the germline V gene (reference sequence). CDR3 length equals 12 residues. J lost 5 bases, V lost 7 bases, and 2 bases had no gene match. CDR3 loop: CASTGTGETQYF. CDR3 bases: TGTGCCAGCACCGGGACAGGGGAGACCCAGTACTTC.

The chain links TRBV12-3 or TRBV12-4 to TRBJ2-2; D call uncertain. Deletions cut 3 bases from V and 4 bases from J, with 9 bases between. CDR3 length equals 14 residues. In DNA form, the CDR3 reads TGTGCCAGCAGTTTTGGTCGAGGCACCGGGGAGCTGTTTTTT. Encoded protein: CASSFGRGTGELFF.